The next 7 T cell receptor beta chains were all read from a single sample in a study of blood T cell repertoires in COVID-19. Sequencing was performed with immunoSEQ multiplex PCR; in TCRdb, only in-frame clones are kept and a portion is missing. The sample gives 300,000 to 350,000 clones, 80% to 90% of which show up once; about 2% is in the top ten. What was sequenced was PBMCs or T cells enriched from blood (not recorded which). The receptors here all came from a man younger than 45 who had recovered from COVID-19.

This chain uses TRBV2 with TRBJ2-3; 8 nucleotides align to TRBD2. CDR3 length: 17 residues. With 1 base clipped from V and 4 bases from J, the junction kept 10 bases outside the gene matches. The germline gives CDR1 SNHLY, CDR2 FYNNEI. The CDR3 loop reads CASSEGRGESRPDTQYF. CDR3 nucleotide sequence: TGTGCCAGCAGTGAAGGGCGGGGGGAGAGTCGCCCAGATACGCAGTATTTT.

This clone was observed a single time. The rearrangement joins TRBV15 to TRBJ1-3; D is ambiguous. Trimming removed 4 bases at V and 0 bases at J, with 22 bases between. The germline CDR1 and CDR2 sequences are LNHNV and YYDKDF (reference sequence). The CDR3 sequence is 19 residues long. The CDR3 protein is CATSNPPGHLGSSGNTIYF. CDR3 nucleotides: TGTGCCACCAGCAACCCTCCGGGCCACTTGGGGAGCTCTGGAAACACCATATATTTT.

The chain uses TRBV6-2 or TRBV6-3 and TRBJ2-6, with a weak D call TRBD1 (5 bases). V gave up 6 bases and J gave up 11 bases, with 32 bases separating them. The CDR3 has 19 amino acids. CDR1 MNHEY and CDR2 SVGEGT come from the germline V gene. The CDR3 sequence: CASSPPTGAVSQRPDVLTF. CDR3 sequence (DNA): TGTGCCAGCAGCCCTCCTACTGGGGCGGTGAGCCAACGTCCTGACGTCCTGACTTTC.

This clone has just one count. V and J are TRBV24-1 and TRBJ2-3; weak D call: TRBD2 (6 bases). Germline CDR1 KGHDR, CDR2 SFDVKD. V was cut by 1 base and J by 2 bases, with 18 bases left in between. The CDR3 sequence is 18 residues long. The CDR3 nucleotides are TGTGCCACCAGTGATTTACCCAGCGGGCGATGGTACACAGATACGCAGTATTTT. Translated: CATSDLPSGRWYTDTQYF.

The chain links TRBV30 to TRBJ2-2, with D tentatively TRBD2 (5 bases). Germline lookup yields CDR1 GTSNPN and CDR2 SVGIG (reference sequence). V was trimmed by 4 bases and J by 4 bases, leaving 13 bases between them. CDR3 length: 14 amino acids. The CDR3, as DNA: TGTGCCTGGAATCGAATCGGGGTCACCGGGGAGCTGTTTTTT. Its translation: CAWNRIGVTGELFF. The whole variable domain, remainder taken from reference TRBV30 and TRBJ2-2, is SQTIHQWPATLVQPVGSPLSLECTVEGTSNPNLYWYRQAAGRGLQLLFYSVGIGQISSEVPQNLSASRPQDRQFILSSKKLLLSDSGFYLCAWNRIGVTGELFFGEGSRLTVL.

The CDR3 sequence: CASSIKTGGGTEAFF. The CDR3 bases are TGTGCCAGTAGTATTAAAACAGGGGGAGGAACTGAAGCTTTCTTT. The V call is TRBV19, the J call TRBJ1-1, with 8 bases lining up with TRBD1. V shed 3 bases, J shed 5 bases, and the junction held 8 bases outside the gene matches. The CDR3 length is 15 residues. CDR1 and CDR2 (germline): LNHDA, SQIVND (reference sequence).

Details on this clone: The junction shows a germline mismatch at one end, possibly a read error. The chain links TRBV19 to TRBJ2-1, with D hard to call. Germline V gene lookup returns CDR1 LNHDA and CDR2 SQIVND (reference sequence). The CDR3 totals 12 residues. The CDR3 bases are TGTGCCAGTAGTATGTCCTTCAATGAGCAGTTCTTC. It specifies CASSMSFNEQFF.